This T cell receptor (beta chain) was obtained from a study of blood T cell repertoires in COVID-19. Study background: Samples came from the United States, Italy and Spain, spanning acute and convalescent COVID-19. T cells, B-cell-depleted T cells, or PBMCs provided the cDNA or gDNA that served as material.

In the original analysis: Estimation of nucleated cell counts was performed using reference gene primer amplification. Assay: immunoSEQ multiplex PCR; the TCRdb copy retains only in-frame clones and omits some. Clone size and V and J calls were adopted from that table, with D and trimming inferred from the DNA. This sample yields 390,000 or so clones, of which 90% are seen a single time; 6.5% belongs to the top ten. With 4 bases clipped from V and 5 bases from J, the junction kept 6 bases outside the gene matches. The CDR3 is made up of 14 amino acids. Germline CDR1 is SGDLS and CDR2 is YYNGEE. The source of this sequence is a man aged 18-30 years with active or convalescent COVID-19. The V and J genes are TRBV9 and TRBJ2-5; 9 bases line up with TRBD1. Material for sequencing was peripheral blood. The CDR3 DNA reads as TGTGCCAGCAGCTCCCGGGACAGGGACGAGACCCAGTACTTC. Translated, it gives CASSSRDRDETQYF.